The 30 T cell receptor beta chains below were found in one sample sequenced in a study of cytomegalovirus exposure and HLA in healthy donors. The PCR made use of 60 Vbeta and 13 Jbeta primers. Sequenced by immunoSEQ multiplex PCR; TCRdb stores in-frame clones only, minus some. The sample gives 150,000 to 200,000 clones, around four fifths of which show up once; approximately 1% is in the top ten. Sequences were obtained from PBMCs. These receptors were obtained from a woman aged 35 to 49 in good health and CMV-seronegative.

The rearrangement joins TRBV4-3 to TRBJ2-7; tentative D call: TRBD2 (6 bases). V lost 4 bases to trimming and J lost 0 bases, with 7 bases between them. The germline CDR1 and CDR2 sequences are LGHNA and YSLEER. The CDR3 loop spans 13 amino acids. CDR3 bases: TGCGCCAGCAGCCGGGACTCCTCCTACGAGCAGTACTTC. This codes for CASSRDSSYEQYF.

This sequence joins TRBV6-6 and TRBJ1-2; 7 bases map to TRBD1. Unmatched junction bases numbered 10, after V lost 0 bases and J lost 12 bases. The germline V gene encodes CDR1 MNHNY and CDR2 SVGAGI (reference sequence). This CDR3 is built from 14 residues. CDR3 region: CASSYSGAGGYNTF. The DNA for the CDR3 is TGTGCCAGCAGTTACTCCGGGGCAGGGGGATATAACACCTTC.

This chain uses TRBV6-1 with TRBJ2-3, with D uncertain. The germline V gene has CDR1 MNHNS and CDR2 SASEGT. Trimming cost V 4 bases and J 3 bases, with 8 bases left between them. The CDR3 extends over 13 amino acids. DNA for the CDR3: TGTGCCAGCAGTGTTGTTCGGACAGATACGCAGTATTTT. Encoded protein: CASSVVRTDTQYF.

The chain couples TRBV7-2 to TRBJ2-1; tentative D call: TRBD1 (6 bases). The V end lost 9 bases, the J end lost 5 bases, and 11 bases lay between the germline ends. The CDR3 runs to 12 residues. Germline-derived CDR1 and CDR2 are SGHTA and FQGNSA. The DNA of the CDR3 is TGTGCCAGACAGGGTAAGCACAATGAGCAGTTCTTC. Amino acids: CARQGKHNEQFF.

V is TRBV27 and J is TRBJ2-5; D gene ambiguous. The V end lost 3 bases, the J end lost 4 bases, and 15 bases lay between the germline ends. The CDR3 is made up of 15 amino acids. The V gene's germline CDR1 is MNHEY and CDR2 SMNVEV (reference sequence). The CDR3 loop is CASSFIFSTGETQYF. The CDR3 bases are TGTGCCAGCAGTTTCATTTTCTCGACGGGAGAGACCCAGTACTTC.

The chain employs TRBV10-3 and TRBJ2-1; D is uncertain. The V end was cut by 2 bases, the J end by 2 bases, with 13 bases between. Germline values: CDR1 ENHRY, CDR2 SYGVKD. The CDR3 runs 16 residues. The CDR3 here is CAISERSQRAYNEQFF. CDR3 sequence (DNA): TGTGCCATCAGTGAGAGGAGTCAGAGAGCCTACAATGAGCAGTTCTTC.

The chain uses TRBV7-2 and TRBJ2-1; no definite D call. Trimming pared 4 bases from V and 6 bases from J, leaving 7 bases between. This CDR3 is built from 12 residues. Germline values: CDR1 SGHTA, CDR2 FQGNSA. Written as DNA, the CDR3 is TGTGCCAGCAGCTCTGACTTCAATGAGCAGTTCTTC. Translated: CASSSDFNEQFF.

The V gene is TRBV25-1, the J gene TRBJ2-2; 8 bases are a match to TRBD2. Germline V lookup: CDR1 MGHDK, CDR2 SYGVNS. V shed 2 bases and J 6 bases; nucleotides not matched to a gene: 8. This CDR3 is built from 16 residues. As DNA, the CDR3 is TGTGCCAGCAGTGAAGCGGGGGGCAGTTTGGCCGGGGAGCTGTTTTTT. Its protein is CASSEAGGSLAGELFF.

The chain employs TRBV28 and TRBJ2-7; 7 bases align to TRBD1. Trimming took 2 bases from V and 2 from J; bases not matched to a gene: 3. CDR1 is MDHEN and CDR2 is SYDVKM in the germline V gene. The CDR3 contains 14 residues. In nucleotides, the CDR3 is TGTGCCAGCAGTTTAAAACAGGGGACCTACGAGCAGTACTTC. Encoded protein: CASSLKQGTYEQYF.

This chain connects TRBV25-1 to TRBJ2-1; the D gene is possibly TRBD2 (7 bases). CDR1 and CDR2 (germline): MGHDK, SYGVNS. Between the trimmed V and J ends, which lost 7 bases and 3 bases, there was a span of 16 bases. The CDR3 has 15 amino acids. CDR3 sequence reads: CASKLGGANYNEQFF. Written as DNA, the CDR3 is TGTGCCAGCAAGTTGGGGGGGGCGAACTACAATGAGCAGTTCTTC.

The chain employs TRBV19 and TRBJ1-1; 7 bases map to TRBD1. There are 16 residues in the CDR3. Germline V CDR1 and CDR2: LNHDA, SQIVND (reference sequence). The J segment lost 3 bases and the V segment lost 5 bases, leaving 12 bases of the junction unmatched. The CDR3 nucleotides read TGTGCCAGTAGTGCGGACAGGAGGCACGGTTACACTGAAGCTTTCTTT. Translation: CASSADRRHGYTEAFF.

The chain joins TRBV2 to TRBJ2-3, with 11 nucleotides matching TRBD2. V was pared by 8 bases and J by 3 bases, with 4 bases of the junction left unmatched. Germline V gene sequence: CDR1 SNHLY, CDR2 FYNNEI. There are 14 residues in the CDR3. CDR3 region: CASSLAGVTDTQYF. CDR3 nucleotide sequence: TGTGCCAGCTCACTAGCGGGGGTGACAGATACGCAGTATTTT.

The chain is built from TRBV12-5 and TRBJ2-1, with a possible D match to TRBD1 (5 bases). Per the germline V gene, CDR1 is LGHNT and CDR2 is FRNRAP. V was clipped by 1 base and J by 5 bases, with 9 bases between them. This CDR3 is 14 amino acids long. DNA for the CDR3: TGTGCTAGTGGTTTGGGACAGATTGACAATGAGCAGTTCTTC. Translated, it gives CASGLGQIDNEQFF.

The V gene is TRBV21-1, the J gene TRBJ2-7; TRBD1 was called by the table and not checked on the DNA. TRBV21-1 is described as a pseudogene. The CDR3 length is 14 residues. In DNA, the CDR3 is TGTGCCAGCAGCAGTCAGGGGGAGTGGGGCGAGCAGTACGTC. Translated, it gives CASSSQGEWGEQYV.

The chain couples TRBV6-1 to TRBJ1-2, with 8 bases identical to TRBD1. The CDR3 is 14 amino acids. Germline CDR1 MNHNS, CDR2 SASEGT. The V gene end was trimmed by 6 bases and the J gene end by 7 bases; junction bases not matched to a gene: 10. The CDR3 nucleotides read TGTGCCAGCAGACAGCCGGACAGGGCCCTTGGCTACACCTTC. This codes for CASRQPDRALGYTF.

V gene TRBV5-1 combines with J gene TRBJ2-7; 7 bases are a match to TRBD1. The junction had 1 base not matched to a gene; V was cut back by 2 bases and J by 5 bases. CDR1 and CDR2 (germline): SGHRS, YFSETQ. The CDR3 is 12 amino acids. CDR3 in amino acids: CASSLTGDEQYV. DNA for the CDR3: TGCGCCAGCAGCTTAACAGGGGACGAGCAGTACGTC.

The CDR3 protein is CASSGPGEGYTF. The CDR3 DNA reads TGTGCCAGCAGCGGCCCAGGGGAGGGCTACACCTTC. The V and J genes are TRBV9 and TRBJ1-2, with D tentatively TRBD1 (6 bases). Deletions cut 3 bases from V and 8 bases from J, with 11 bases between. Germline values: CDR1 SGDLS, CDR2 YYNGEE. The CDR3 covers 12 residues.

On this clone itself: At one end, the junction sequence differs from germline, possibly due to a read error. The chain uses TRBV7-7 and TRBJ1-4; D gene uncertain. CDR1 and CDR2 from the germline V gene are SSHAT and FNYEAQ (reference sequence). There are 13 residues in the CDR3. Here the CDR3 DNA reads TGTGCTAGCAGCTTATTACCGGGGGAAAAACTGTTTTTT. It specifies CASSLLPGEKLFF.

V and J are TRBV5-8 and TRBJ1-1; D is possibly TRBD1 (6 bases). Trimming cost V 6 bases and J 2 bases, with 11 bases left between them. The CDR3 contains 13 residues. CDR1 and CDR2 from the germline V gene are SGHTS and YDEGEE. CDR3 bases: TGTGCCAGCATCTGGACAGCCAACACTGAAGCTTTCTTT. Protein sequence: CASIWTANTEAFF. Full variable domain (rest looked up from reference TRBV5-8 and TRBJ1-1): EAGVTQSPTHLIKTRGQQATLRCSPISGHTSVYWYQQALGLGLQFLLWYDEGEERNRGNFPPRFSGRQFPNYSSELNVNALELEDSALYLCASIWTANTEAFFGQGTRLTVV.

This clone occurred once. The rearrangement links TRBV4-2 to TRBJ2-5, with 10 positions matching TRBD1. V was clipped by 5 bases and J by 5 bases; unmatched bases: 14. The CDR3 runs 17 residues. Germline V gene sequence: CDR1 LGHNA, CDR2 YNFKEQ. The CDR3 spells CASSARGGTGALETQYF. Here the CDR3 DNA reads TGTGCCAGCAGCGCCCGCGGCGGGACAGGGGCTTTGGAGACCCAGTACTTC.

The chain recombines TRBV27 with TRBJ2-1; the D gene is possibly TRBD1 (5 bases). This CDR3 is 15 amino acids long. CDR1 is MNHEY and CDR2 is SMNVEV in the germline V gene (reference sequence). V lost 5 bases and J lost 7, with 18 bases in between. The CDR3 reads CASSPGRALGNEQFF. In nucleotides, the CDR3 is TGTGCCAGCAGTCCGGGCAGGGCTTTGGGGAATGAGCAGTTCTTC.

The chain couples TRBV25-1 to TRBJ1-2; D is perhaps TRBD1 (5 bases). The V end lost 8 bases, the J end lost 3 bases, and 19 bases lay between the germline ends. The germline V gene has CDR1 MGHDK and CDR2 SYGVNS. The CDR3 covers 15 residues. CDR3 sequence reads: CASSGHGGKDYGYTF. CDR3 in DNA: TGTGCCAGCTCAGGACACGGGGGAAAAGACTATGGCTACACCTTC.

The V call is TRBV5-1, the J call TRBJ2-5; D may be TRBD2 (6 bases). Trimming shortened V by 0 bases and J by 0 bases, and 12 bases separated the two germline ends. CDR1 and CDR2 (germline): SGHRS, YFSETQ. CDR3 length: 16 residues. The CDR3 sequence is CASSLEAWGDQETQYF. DNA of the CDR3: TGCGCCAGCAGCTTGGAAGCTTGGGGGGACCAAGAGACCCAGTACTTC.

There are a few counts of this clone. CDR3 loop: CASSTVNTGELFF. The DNA of the CDR3 is TGTGCCAGCAGTACAGTAAACACCGGGGAGCTGTTTTTT. The rearrangement links TRBV7-6 to TRBJ2-2; D is undetermined. This CDR3 is built from 13 residues. V lost 6 bases and J lost 2, with 7 bases in between. Germline CDR1 reads SGHVS; CDR2 reads FNYEAQ.

This clone was detected only a few times. Sequence at one end of the junction differs from germline and may be a read error. The chain employs TRBV7-7 and TRBJ2-1, with 12 bases aligning to TRBD2. Germline CDR1 and CDR2: SSHAT and FNYEAQ (reference sequence). This CDR3 has 16 amino acids. CDR3 bases: TGTGCTAGCAGCCCGACGGGACTAGCGGGCGGGGGTGAGCAGTTCTTC. It specifies CASSPTGLAGGGEQFF.

V gene TRBV7-9 combines with J gene TRBJ2-5, with D maybe TRBD1 (6 bases). The V gene lost 5 bases and the J gene lost 1 base, with 8 bases spanning the gap. Germline CDR1 SEHNR, CDR2 FQNEAQ (reference sequence). This CDR3 is 13 amino acids long. CDR3 sequence reads: CASSRDIQETQYF. The CDR3 nucleotides read TGTGCCAGCAGCCGGGACATCCAAGAGACCCAGTACTTC.

The CDR3 here is CASSPPGARGGELFF. The CDR3 DNA sequence: TGTGCCAGCTCACCCCCGGGAGCTCGGGGCGGGGAGCTGTTTTTT. The chain carries TRBV18 and TRBJ2-2, with D tentatively TRBD2 (6 bases). The CDR3 sequence is 15 residues long. Germline V gives CDR1 KGHSH, CDR2 LQKENI. Trimming removed 3 bases at V and 7 bases at J, with 15 bases between.

The chain employs TRBV7-2 and TRBJ2-3; tentative D call: TRBD2 (6 bases). Germline CDR1 SGHTA, CDR2 FQGNSA. The ends were cut back, 0 bases at V and 2 bases at J, with 12 bases in the middle. The CDR3 extends over 16 amino acids. The CDR3 nucleotides are TGTGCCAGCAGCTTAGCGTTCGGACTAAACACAGATACGCAGTATTTT. Protein product: CASSLAFGLNTDTQYF.

The chain joins TRBV5-5 to TRBJ1-1; tentatively, D is TRBD1 (5 bases). Trimming removed 4 bases from V and 1 base from J, with 17 bases in between. Germline CDR1 is SGHKS and CDR2 is YYEKEE (reference sequence). There are 16 residues in the CDR3. The CDR3 here is CASSKGHRVENTEAFF. As DNA, the CDR3 is TGTGCCAGCAGCAAAGGACATCGGGTCGAGAACACTGAAGCTTTCTTT. The whole variable domain, filled in from reference TRBV5-5 and TRBJ1-1, reads DAGVTQSPTHLIKTRGQQVTLRCSPISGHKSVSWYQQVLGQGPQFIFQYYEKEERGRGNFPDRFSARQFPNYSSELNVNALLLGDSALYLCASSKGHRVENTEAFFGQGTRLTVV.

The gene calls are TRBV5-1 and TRBJ2-1, with D perhaps TRBD2 (5 bases). Germline CDR1 is SGHRS and CDR2 is YFSETQ. The CDR3 loop spans 14 amino acids. V was cut by 0 bases and J by 3 bases, with 7 bases left in between. The CDR3 DNA reads TGCGCCAGCAGCTTGGGTGACTACTACAATGAGCAGTTCTTC. This codes for CASSLGDYYNEQFF.